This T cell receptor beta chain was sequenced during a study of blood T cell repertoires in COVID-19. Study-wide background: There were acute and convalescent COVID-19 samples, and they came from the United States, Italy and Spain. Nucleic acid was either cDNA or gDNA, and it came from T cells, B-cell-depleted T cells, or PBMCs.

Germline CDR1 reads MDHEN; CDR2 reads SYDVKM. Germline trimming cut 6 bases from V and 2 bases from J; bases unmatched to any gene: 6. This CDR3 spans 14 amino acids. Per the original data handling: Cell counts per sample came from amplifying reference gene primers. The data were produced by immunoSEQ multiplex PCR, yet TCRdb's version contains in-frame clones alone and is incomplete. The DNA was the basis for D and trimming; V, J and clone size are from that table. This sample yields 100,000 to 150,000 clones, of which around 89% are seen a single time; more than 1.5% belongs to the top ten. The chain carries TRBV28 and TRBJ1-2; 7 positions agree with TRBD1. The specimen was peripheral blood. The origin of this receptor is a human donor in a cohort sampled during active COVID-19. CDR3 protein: CASSQGGGNYGYTF. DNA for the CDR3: TGTGCCAGCAGCCAAGGAGGGGGCAACTATGGCTACACCTTC.